This TCR beta chain appears in the sequencing data of a study of technical replicates of blood from a few donors. Clones were sequenced by immunoSEQ multiplex PCR, and TCRdb holds only the in-frame ones, with some missing. Of about 81,000 clones in the sample, about 96% were seen once. The specimen was T cells isolated from PBMCs. The TCR was taken from a human donor in good health.

CDR3 loop: CASTDPGLGGDKFF. CDR3 sequence (DNA): TGTGCCAGCACCGATCCGGGACTAGGAGGTGATAAGTTCTTC. This chain uses TRBV2 with TRBJ2-1, with 8 bases that match TRBD2. V shed 7 bases and J 14 bases; nucleotides not matched to a gene: 16. This CDR3 region has 14 residues. Germline assignment: CDR1 SNHLY and CDR2 FYNNEI.